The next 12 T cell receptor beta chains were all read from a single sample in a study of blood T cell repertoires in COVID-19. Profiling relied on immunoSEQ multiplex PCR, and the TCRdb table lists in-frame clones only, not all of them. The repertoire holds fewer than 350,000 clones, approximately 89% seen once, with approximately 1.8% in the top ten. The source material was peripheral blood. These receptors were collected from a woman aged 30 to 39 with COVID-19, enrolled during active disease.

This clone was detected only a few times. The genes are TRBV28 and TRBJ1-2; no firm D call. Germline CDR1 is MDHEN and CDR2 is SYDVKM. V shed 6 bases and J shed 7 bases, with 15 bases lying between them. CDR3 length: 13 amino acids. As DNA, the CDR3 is TGTGCCAGCAGCGTCGACACTCCTGGTGGCTACACCTTC. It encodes CASSVDTPGGYTF.

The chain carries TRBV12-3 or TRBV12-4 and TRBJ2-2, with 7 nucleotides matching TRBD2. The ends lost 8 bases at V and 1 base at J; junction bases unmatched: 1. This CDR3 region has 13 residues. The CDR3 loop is CASGEGNTGELFF. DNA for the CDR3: TGTGCCAGCGGGGAGGGGAACACCGGGGAGCTGTTTTTT.

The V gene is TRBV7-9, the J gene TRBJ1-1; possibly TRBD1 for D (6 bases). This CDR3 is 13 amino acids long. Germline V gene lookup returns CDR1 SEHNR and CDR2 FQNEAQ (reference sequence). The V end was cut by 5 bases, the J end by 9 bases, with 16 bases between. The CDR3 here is CASSGRDTPKAFF. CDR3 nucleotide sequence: TGTGCCAGCAGCGGCCGGGACACCCCAAAAGCTTTCTTT.

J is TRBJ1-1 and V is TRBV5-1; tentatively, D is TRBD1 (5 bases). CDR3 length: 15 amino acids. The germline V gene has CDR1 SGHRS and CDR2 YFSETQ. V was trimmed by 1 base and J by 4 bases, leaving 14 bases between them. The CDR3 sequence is CASSLNGGEATEAFF. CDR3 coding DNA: TGCGCCAGCAGCTTGAATGGGGGGGAGGCCACTGAAGCTTTCTTT. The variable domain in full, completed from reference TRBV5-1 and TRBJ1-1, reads KAGVTQTPRYLIKTRGQQVTLSCSPISGHRSVSWYQQTPGQGLQFLFEYFSETQRNKGNFPGRFSGRQFSNSRSEMNVSTLELGDSALYLCASSLNGGEATEAFFGQGTRLTVV.

This CDR3 reads CASRSRGYSNQPQHF. CDR3 nucleotides: TGTGCCAGCAGGAGCAGGGGGTATAGCAATCAGCCCCAGCATTTT. The rearrangement uses TRBV2 and TRBJ1-5, with 7 bases lining up with TRBD1. Germline CDR1 is SNHLY and CDR2 is FYNNEI. After removal of 6 bases from V and 0 bases from J, the junction contained 5 bases not matched to a gene. The CDR3 covers 15 residues.

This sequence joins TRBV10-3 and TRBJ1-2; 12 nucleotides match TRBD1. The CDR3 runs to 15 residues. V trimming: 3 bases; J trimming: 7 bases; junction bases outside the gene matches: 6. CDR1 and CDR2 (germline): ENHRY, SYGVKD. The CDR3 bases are TGTGCCATCAGTGATTGGAGGGACAGGGGGCTTGGCTACACCTTC. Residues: CAISDWRDRGLGYTF.

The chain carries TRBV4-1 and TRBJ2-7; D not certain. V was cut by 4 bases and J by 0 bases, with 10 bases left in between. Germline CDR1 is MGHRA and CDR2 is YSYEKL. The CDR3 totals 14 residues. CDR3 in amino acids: CASSPDRGSYEQYF. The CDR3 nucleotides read TGCGCCAGCAGCCCGGATAGAGGCTCCTACGAGCAGTACTTC.

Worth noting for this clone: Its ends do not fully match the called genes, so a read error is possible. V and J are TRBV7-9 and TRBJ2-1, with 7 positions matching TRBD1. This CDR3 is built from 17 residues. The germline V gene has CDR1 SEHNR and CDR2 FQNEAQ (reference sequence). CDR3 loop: CASSIARGQSSAIEQFF. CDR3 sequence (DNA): TGTGCCAGCAGCATAGCCCGGGGACAGTCTTCCGCAATTGAGCAGTTCTTC.

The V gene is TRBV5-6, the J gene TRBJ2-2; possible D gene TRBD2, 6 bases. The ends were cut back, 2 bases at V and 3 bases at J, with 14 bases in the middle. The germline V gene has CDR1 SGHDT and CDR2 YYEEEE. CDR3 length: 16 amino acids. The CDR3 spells CASSLSGTGDTGELFF. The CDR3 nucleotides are TGTGCCAGCAGCTTATCCGGGACGGGGGACACCGGGGAGCTGTTTTTT. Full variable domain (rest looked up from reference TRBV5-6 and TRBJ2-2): DAGVTQSPTHLIKTRGQQVTLRCSPKSGHDTVSWYQQALGQGPQFIFQYYEEEERQRGNFPDRFSGHQFPNYSSELNVNALLLGDSALYLCASSLSGTGDTGELFFGEGSRLTVL.

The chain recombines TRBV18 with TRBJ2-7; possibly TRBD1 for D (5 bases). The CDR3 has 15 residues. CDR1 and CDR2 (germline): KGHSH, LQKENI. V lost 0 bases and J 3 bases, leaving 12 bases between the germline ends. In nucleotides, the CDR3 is TGTGCCAGCTCACCACCGGGCAGAAGGGGCTACGAGCAGTACTTC. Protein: CASSPPGRRGYEQYF.

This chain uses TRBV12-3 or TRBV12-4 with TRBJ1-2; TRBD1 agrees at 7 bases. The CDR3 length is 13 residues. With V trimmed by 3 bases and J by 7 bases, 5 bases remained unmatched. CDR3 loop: CASSFRAGGGYTF. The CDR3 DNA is TGTGCCAGCAGTTTCCGGGCAGGGGGTGGCTACACCTTC.

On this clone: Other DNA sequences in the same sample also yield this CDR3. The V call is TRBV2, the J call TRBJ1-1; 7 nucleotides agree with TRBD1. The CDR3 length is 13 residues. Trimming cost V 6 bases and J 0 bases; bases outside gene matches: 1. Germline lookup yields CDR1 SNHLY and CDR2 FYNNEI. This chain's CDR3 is CASRQGLNTEAFF. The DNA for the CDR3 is TGTGCCAGCAGACAGGGGTTGAACACTGAAGCTTTCTTT.